This paragraph covers one TCR beta chain sequence. What it recognizes is unknown. These data come from a study of Ad26.COV2.S vaccination and SARS-CoV-2 variants. Study at large: Recipients of Ad26.COV2.S got it intramuscularly, once or twice 56 days apart. Study conclusions and caveats: It was vaccine recipients, not placebo recipients, who had the higher spike-specific TCR breadth. People who got the vaccine or the placebo had similar non-spike TCR breadth.

In germline, CDR1 is LNHDA, CDR2 SQIVND (reference sequence). The trim removed 7 bases at V and 8 bases at J, leaving 10 bases unmatched. This CDR3 is 15 amino acids long. Generated by immunoSEQ multiplex PCR, the TCRdb table keeps only in-frame clones and is missing some. The sample lists hundreds of thousands of clones, approximately 89% occurring once. The treatment here: roughly 20 received Ad26.COV2.S at low or high dose, single or two shots; 5 received placebo; per-sample allocation not given. Sampling took place 63 days after the first vaccine or placebo injection. This vaccine is an Ad26 vector that expresses the Wuhan-strain SARS-CoV-2 spike.

The specimen was peripheral blood, collected in a trial of Ad26.COV2.S vaccine versus placebo. The chain is built from TRBV19 and TRBJ1-4, with 10 bases that match TRBD1. This sequence originates from a person aged 18-60 years who received the Ad26.COV2.S COVID-19 vaccine or a placebo. The CDR3 DNA sequence: TGTGCCAGTATGTACACCGGGACAGGGGACGAAAAACTGTTTTTT. Translation: CASMYTGTGDEKLFF.